A selection of T cell receptor beta chains follows, all from one sample in a study of control samples from healthy donors and cancer patients. The protocol was immunoSEQ multiplex PCR, while the TCRdb copy is restricted to in-frame clones and leaves out a portion. The sample yields 100,000 to 150,000 clones, 92% seen once. The sequencing sample was made of blood. The receptors stem from a woman aged 45-65 years in good health. Both conserved end residues are part of each CDR3. The D gene is left open where the match is weak. Part of the rows lack a size; the others show once, few, many or a class for expanded clones.

len,abundance,v_gene,d_gene,j_gene,CDR3aa,CDR3nt
15,once,TRBV3-1/TRBV3-2,TRBD2,TRBJ2-5,CASSRGLAGVETQYF,TGTGCCAGCAGCCGGGGACTAGCGGGGGTGGAGACCCAGTACTTC
14,NA,TRBV5-4,NA,TRBJ1-1,CASSTRMANTEAFF,TGTGCCAGCAGCACCCGAATGGCGAACACTGAAGCTTTCTTT
16,NA,TRBV18,NA,TRBJ1-5,CASSTGEGRRNQPQHF,TGTGCCAGCTCTACTGGCGAAGGGAGACGCAATCAGCCCCAGCATTTT
17,NA,TRBV14,NA,TRBJ1-1,CASSQESGSFMNTEAFF,TGTGCCAGCAGCCAAGAGTCTGGCAGTTTCATGAACACTGAAGCTTTCTTT
15,NA,TRBV6-5,TRBD2,TRBJ2-7,CASSYGGRSSYEQYF,TGTGCCAGCAGTTACGGCGGGAGAAGCTCCTACGAGCAGTACTTC
15,NA,TRBV28,NA,TRBJ2-7,CASSLSASTSYEQYF,TGTGCCAGCAGTTTATCGGCCAGTACCTCCTACGAGCAGTACTTC
15,NA,TRBV23-1,TRBD1,TRBJ2-1,CASSPGTGGYNEQFF,TGCGCCAGCAGTCCGGGGACAGGGGGCTACAATGAGCAGTTCTTC
14,NA,TRBV30,TRBD1,TRBJ1-4,CAWRPRGTNEKLFF,TGTGCCTGGAGGCCCAGGGGGACTAATGAAAAACTGTTTTTT
15,NA,TRBV6-5,NA,TRBJ1-4,CASSYSGPVNEKLFF,TGTGCCAGCAGTTACTCGGGGCCTGTGAATGAAAAACTGTTTTTT
14,NA,TRBV28,NA,TRBJ1-1,CASSAWTDPTEAFF,TGTGCCAGCAGTGCCTGGACAGACCCCACTGAAGCTTTCTTT
14,NA,TRBV11-2,TRBD1,TRBJ1-1,CASSLDRVGTEAFF,TGTGCCAGCAGCTTGGACAGGGTCGGCACTGAAGCTTTCTTT
16,NA,TRBV19,NA,TRBJ1-5,CASSIGWGASNQPQHF,TGTGCCAGTAGTATCGGGTGGGGGGCGAGCAATCAGCCCCAGCATTTT
17,few,TRBV6-6,NA,TRBJ1-5,CASSPKPTSWSNQPQHF,TGTGCCAGCAGTCCGAAGCCCACGAGTTGGAGCAATCAGCCCCAGCATTTT
15,NA,TRBV6-5,NA,TRBJ2-3,CASRNPTWGTDTQYF,TGTGCCAGCAGGAACCCGACTTGGGGCACAGATACGCAGTATTTT
15,NA,TRBV5-1,NA,TRBJ2-1,CASSLELVSYNEQFF,TGCGCCAGCAGCTTGGAACTAGTATCCTACAATGAGCAGTTCTTC
13,NA,TRBV2,NA,TRBJ1-2,CASSVTEFYGYTF,TGTGCCAGCAGTGTGACAGAGTTCTATGGCTACACCTTC
15,NA,TRBV3-1/TRBV3-2,NA,TRBJ1-2,CASSQGQVPNYGYTF,TGTGCCAGCAGCCAAGGACAGGTACCAAACTATGGCTACACCTTC
13,NA,TRBV6-6,TRBD1,TRBJ2-7,CASRGQPSYEQYF,TGTGCCAGCAGGGGACAGCCTTCCTACGAGCAGTACTTC
16,NA,TRBV6-5,TRBD2,TRBJ2-1,CASSYVGLAGSNEQFF,TGTGCCAGCAGTTACGTCGGACTAGCGGGAAGCAATGAGCAGTTCTTC
14,NA,TRBV24-1,NA,TRBJ1-1,CATSEGPHGTEAFF,TGTGCCACCAGTGAAGGACCGCACGGCACTGAAGCTTTCTTT
14,NA,TRBV5-6,NA,TRBJ1-1,CASSADSEMSEAFF,TGTGCCAGCAGCGCAGATTCCGAGATGAGTGAAGCTTTCTTT
12,NA,TRBV29-1,NA,TRBJ2-7,CSVPISSDEQYF,TGCAGCGTTCCTATTTCTAGCGACGAGCAGTACTTC
15,NA,TRBV5-1,NA,TRBJ1-2,CASSLDAGSNYGYTF,TGCGCCAGCAGCTTGGACGCAGGATCTAACTATGGCTACACCTTC
14,NA,TRBV19,NA,TRBJ2-7,CASSPGVASYEQYF,TGTGCCAGTAGTCCCGGGGTAGCGTCCTACGAGCAGTACTTC
15,NA,TRBV11-3,TRBD2,TRBJ2-1,CASSLVLAAYNEQFF,TGTGCCAGCAGCTTAGTTCTAGCGGCTTACAATGAGCAGTTCTTC
14,NA,TRBV9,NA,TRBJ2-4,CASSLGHKDDIQYF,TGTGCCAGCAGCCTGGGACATAAGGACGACATTCAGTACTTC
14,NA,TRBV14,TRBD1,TRBJ1-1,CASSRTGPTSRAFF,TGTGCCAGCAGCCGGACAGGCCCGACTTCAAGGGCTTTCTTT
15,NA,TRBV23-1,NA,TRBJ2-7,CASSQSKPGSYEQYF,TGCGCCAGCAGTCAATCGAAACCAGGGTCCTACGAGCAGTACTTC
13,NA,TRBV25-1,NA,TRBJ1-6,CASSEPGNSPLHF,TGTGCCAGCAGTGAGCCCGGTAATTCACCCCTCCACTTT
14,NA,TRBV11-3,NA,TRBJ1-1,CASSLDAFGGEAFF,TGTGCCAGCAGCTTAGATGCTTTTGGAGGTGAAGCTTTCTTT
14,once,TRBV29-1,NA,TRBJ2-7,CSVYVVGSTYEQYF,TGCAGCGTTTATGTGGTAGGCAGCACCTACGAGCAGTACTTC
15,NA,TRBV6-5,NA,TRBJ2-5,CASSYVSRLRETQYF,TGTGCCAGCAGTTACGTGTCTAGGTTAAGAGAGACCCAGTACTTC
15,NA,TRBV5-1,NA,TRBJ2-1,CASSLVAGTYNEQFF,TGCGCCAGCAGCTTGGTGGCAGGGACATACAATGAGCAGTTCTTC
13,once,TRBV6-2/TRBV6-3,NA,TRBJ1-2,CASSSDGLYGYTF,TGTGCCAGCAGTTCGGACGGTCTCTATGGCTACACCTTC
18,NA,TRBV12-5,NA,TRBJ1-5,CASGLVLGTAGEFQPQHF,TGTGCTAGTGGTTTGGTACTCGGGACGGCAGGGGAATTTCAGCCCCAGCATTTT
17,NA,TRBV28,TRBD1,TRBJ1-2,CASSVASPGGGNYGYTF,TGTGCCAGCAGTGTAGCCTCCCCAGGGGGCGGGAACTATGGCTACACCTTC
15,NA,TRBV6-1,NA,TRBJ1-1,CASSEALQSPLGAFF,TGTGCCAGCAGTGAAGCGCTTCAGTCACCTTTGGGAGCTTTCTTT
12,NA,TRBV28,NA,TRBJ1-4,CAVGKPNEKLFF,TGTGCCGTCGGGAAACCTAATGAAAAACTGTTTTTT
18,NA,TRBV7-8,TRBD1,TRBJ2-6,CASSLGQGSRAGANVLTF,TGTGCCAGCAGCTTGGGACAGGGGAGCCGGGCTGGGGCCAACGTCCTGACTTTC
16,NA,TRBV7-9,TRBD2,TRBJ2-3,CASSLIDWGGADTQYF,TGTGCCAGCAGTTTAATTGACTGGGGGGGTGCGGATACGCAGTATTTT
14,few,TRBV11-2,NA,TRBJ1-4,CASSSGTTNEKLFF,TGTGCCAGCAGCTCCGGCACAACTAATGAAAAACTGTTTTTT
14,NA,TRBV11-2,NA,TRBJ2-1,CASSLTRWANEQFF,TGTGCCAGCAGCTTAACCAGGTGGGCGAATGAGCAGTTCTTC
16,NA,TRBV11-2,TRBD2,TRBJ2-5,CASSLDPGLVQETQYF,TGTGCCAGCAGCTTAGATCCCGGACTAGTCCAAGAGACCCAGTACTTC
16,NA,TRBV5-1,TRBD1,TRBJ1-2,CASSPAPGQEIYGYTF,TGCGCCAGCAGCCCGGCACCGGGACAGGAGATATATGGCTACACCTTC
13,NA,TRBV5-5,NA,TRBJ2-7,CASSDRPGYEQYF,TGTGCCAGCAGCGACCGACCGGGCTACGAGCAGTACTTC
19,NA,TRBV21-1,NA,TRBJ2-3,CASSKRGLAGEEGTDTQYF,TGTGCCAGCAGCAAACGAGGACTAGCGGGAGAGGAGGGCACAGATACGCAGTATTTT
15,NA,TRBV19,TRBD1,TRBJ1-4,CASSIEGTGTKKLFF,TGTGCCAGTAGTATAGAAGGGACAGGGACCAAAAAACTGTTTTTT
15,NA,TRBV5-1,NA,TRBJ1-1,CASSLVKRESTEAFF,TGCGCCAGCAGCCTAGTCAAGAGGGAGAGCACTGAAGCTTTCTTT
15,NA,TRBV5-1,TRBD1,TRBJ1-6,CASSLAGQGNSPLHF,TGCGCCAGCAGCTTGGCCGGACAGGGTAATTCACCCCTCCACTTT
14,once,TRBV7-8,NA,TRBJ2-7,CASSFEGISYEQYF,TGTGCCAGCAGCTTCGAAGGGATCTCCTACGAGCAGTACTTC
13,NA,TRBV6-4,TRBD1,TRBJ1-6,CASSVYRGSPLHF,TGTGCCAGCAGTGTCTACAGGGGTTCACCCCTCCACTTT
15,NA,TRBV5-6,NA,TRBJ2-1,CATRGMAKANNEQFF,TGTGCCACCAGGGGTATGGCAAAGGCCAACAATGAGCAGTTCTTC